These 8 T cell receptor beta chains came from one sample sequenced in a study of T-cell reconstitution after alpha-beta-depleted transplantation in children. Unique molecular identifiers were incorporated during preparation of the TCRbeta library. MiXCR was run by TCRdb on the PCR reads, yielding one entry per CDR3 protein. The table lists hundreds of thousands of distinct CDR3 sequences, about 12% of them singletons. This material consisted of PBMCs from the stem cell graft donor, taken from the stem cell graft. All receptors derive from a human donor who donated a stem cell graft to a child with acute lymphoblastic leukemia.

The DNA for the CDR3 is TGTGCCAGCAGCCGTACTAGCGGGAGGCAGGATGAGCAGTTCTTC. Residues: CASSRTSGRQDEQFF. V usage is TRBV28 and J usage is TRBJ2-1; TRBD2 matches at 12 bases. With V trimmed by 6 bases and J by 8 bases, 8 bases remained unmatched. The CDR3 loop spans 15 amino acids. From germline, CDR1 is MDHEN and CDR2 SYDVKM.

This clonotype was recorded many times. CDR3: CASDDSSFDGYTF. The DNA for the CDR3 is TGTGCCAGTGACGACAGTTCCTTCGATGGCTACACCTTC. The chain employs TRBV6-1 and TRBJ1-2; D perhaps matches TRBD1 (5 bases). V shed 9 bases and J shed 6 bases, with 17 bases lying between them. The CDR3 has 13 amino acids. The germline V gene encodes CDR1 MNHNS and CDR2 SASEGT.

This clonotype was seen repeatedly, ten times or more. The V and J genes are TRBV12-3 or TRBV12-4 and TRBJ1-1; D is possibly TRBD1 (6 bases). The CDR3 runs to 14 residues. The germline V and J ends were trimmed by 4 bases and 0 bases, with 9 bases remaining between them. CDR3 amino acids: CASSSTGLNTEAFF. As DNA, the CDR3 is TGTGCCAGCAGTTCTACAGGGCTGAACACTGAAGCTTTCTTT.

This clonotype was seen repeatedly, ten times or more. CDR3 protein: CASSSFPTSGASGGTQYF. The CDR3 DNA reads TGTGCCAGCAGCTCGTTCCCTACCTCGGGGGCTAGCGGGGGAACGCAGTATTTT. This sequence joins TRBV11-2 and TRBJ2-3; TRBD2 agrees at 10 bases. The germline CDR1 and CDR2 sequences are SGHAT and FQNNGV. The CDR3 loop spans 18 amino acids. Unmatched junction bases numbered 19, after V lost 4 bases and J lost 9 bases.

Ten or more counts support this clonotype. The chain has TRBV25-1 and TRBJ1-2; 9 nucleotides line up with TRBD1. Germline CDR1 is MGHDK and CDR2 is SYGVNS. V gave up 5 bases and J gave up 8 bases; unmatched junction bases: 12. The CDR3 is made up of 15 amino acids. The CDR3 here is CASSLSTGGIRGYTF. CDR3 nucleotide sequence: TGTGCCAGCAGTCTCTCCACAGGGGGCATAAGAGGCTACACCTTC.

This clonotype appeared many times. This chain joins TRBV7-2 and TRBJ1-4; D remains ambiguous. V shed 6 bases and J shed 1 base, with 15 bases lying between them. The CDR3 length is 16 residues. CDR1 is SGHTA, CDR2 FQGNSA, per germline. The CDR3 region has the DNA TGTGCCAGCAGGTTGACCGCAGGCGTAACTAATGAAAAACTGTTTTTT. Protein product: CASRLTAGVTNEKLFF.

The sample holds many counts of this clonotype. The chain has TRBV5-1 and TRBJ1-1; D gene ambiguous. The CDR3 has 14 amino acids. CDR1 is SGHRS, CDR2 YFSETQ, per germline. Trimming cost V 0 bases and J 4 bases, with 10 bases left between them. The CDR3 here is CASSLAVGVTEAFF. The CDR3 DNA reads as TGCGCCAGCAGCTTGGCCGTGGGAGTCACTGAAGCTTTCTTT.

The sample holds many counts of this clonotype. The CDR3 is CAWSYRNEQFF. The CDR3 DNA reads TGTGCCTGGTCCTATAGGAATGAGCAGTTCTTC. The chain uses TRBV30 and TRBJ2-1; D call uncertain. Germline V gives CDR1 GTSNPN, CDR2 SVGIG (reference sequence). The V end was cut by 5 bases, the J end by 7 bases, with 9 bases between. The CDR3 sequence is 11 residues long.